This TCR beta chain was documented in a study of glioma-infiltrating T cells. Regarding the study as a whole: CDR3 overlap between tissue and blood was very small. Tissue-blood divergence was below expectation in non-neoplastic patients, above in gliomas.

Amplification of TCR alpha and beta CDR3 regions from RNA used iRepertoire nested multiplex PCR. Input was roughly 100-450 ng of tissue mRNA or PBMC total RNA. TCRdb reprocessed the multiplex PCR reads via MiXCR and lists one record per CDR3 protein. The sample shows about 89,000 distinct CDR3 sequences, about 23% of them seen only once. V lost 4 bases and J lost 7; bases outside the gene matches: 14. This CDR3 is built from 17 residues. Per germline, CDR1 LNHDA and CDR2 SQIVND (reference sequence). The sample holds many counts of this clonotype. Its antigen is currently unknown. Sample: glioma tissue, nonneoplastic brain tissue, or PBMCs (not recorded which). V gene TRBV19 combines with J gene TRBJ2-1; 9 positions agree with TRBD1. The receptor's source is a human donor with low-grade glioma or glioblastoma, undergoing nonglioma brain surgery, or in good health (not recorded which). The CDR3 here is CASSTANRGTGKNEQFF. For the CDR3, the DNA is TGTGCCAGTAGTACCGCAAATCGGGGGACAGGGAAAAATGAGCAGTTCTTC.